The rows below give T cell receptor beta chains drawn from one sample of a study of blood T cell repertoires in COVID-19. Sequenced by immunoSEQ multiplex PCR; TCRdb stores in-frame clones only, minus some. The data contain more than 55,000 clones, 79% of them seen just once; the ten biggest clones take up 30% to 40%. Sequencing used peripheral blood. The origin of the receptors is a human donor in a cohort sampled during active COVID-19. Each CDR3 is given without its conserved first and last residue. A D gene is named only where the DNA matches it firmly.

TRBJ2-4,TRBD2,TRBV7-9,ASSRLAGGGKNIQY
TRBJ2-1,TRBD1,TRBV7-9,ASSPDRGPYNEQF
TRBJ2-7,NA,TRBV2,ASTGDSYEQY
TRBJ2-5,NA,TRBV5-6,ASSFGTDQETQY
TRBJ1-1,NA,TRBV7-3,ASSLIGHNTEAF
TRBJ2-1,TRBD2,TRBV11-2,ASSPLGRGNYNEQF
TRBJ2-1,TRBD2,TRBV7-2,ASSPSWGGINEQF
TRBJ1-6,TRBD1,TRBV5-6,ATSKDRAGSPLH
TRBJ2-7,TRBD1,TRBV19,ASSFQSTGLDEQY
TRBJ2-1,NA,TRBV5-1,ASSPLQNPYNEQF
TRBJ2-1,NA,TRBV9,ASSVDGTPSTYNEQF
TRBJ2-1,TRBD2,TRBV20-1,SASAGGSDEQF
TRBJ1-1,TRBD1,TRBV2,ASTKTGTGRRGTEAF
TRBJ2-3,NA,TRBV7-3,ASSLVGRGTDTQY
TRBJ2-3,NA,TRBV21-1,ASSKGGATDTQY
TRBJ1-5,TRBD1,TRBV19,ASSITMTGSQPQH
TRBJ2-7,NA,TRBV5-1,ASSFNQGEQY
TRBJ2-7,NA,TRBV3-1/TRBV3-2,ASSQTLGVSEQY
TRBJ2-2,TRBD2,TRBV2,ASSSQLAGGIGELF
TRBJ2-5,TRBD2,TRBV7-2,ASSLPRQGLLETQY
TRBJ2-7,NA,TRBV19,ASSIVGGGSRYEQY
TRBJ1-2,TRBD1,TRBV19,ATKGQEVNYGYT
TRBJ1-3,TRBD1,TRBV11-2,ASSGDRVESGNTIY
TRBJ2-1,TRBD2,TRBV20-1,SASSLAARYNEQF
TRBJ2-2,NA,TRBV7-7,ASSLAGYGELF
TRBJ2-7,NA,TRBV24-1,ATSGEGDSYEQY
TRBJ2-7,TRBD2,TRBV4-2,ASSQGGSGRAGYEQY
TRBJ2-7,NA,TRBV3-1/TRBV3-2,ASSPLAGSWDEQY
TRBJ2-1,TRBD2,TRBV9,ASSVGSSGRRNEQF
TRBJ1-1,NA,TRBV11-2,ASQAVRGGTEAF
TRBJ2-7,NA,TRBV18,ASQRGKSSYEQY
TRBJ2-1,NA,TRBV30,AWIYGSSYNEQF
TRBJ2-1,NA,TRBV11-2,ASSLVGVSYNEQF
TRBJ1-2,TRBD1,TRBV4-2,ASSDRDRGDYGYT
TRBJ1-1,NA,TRBV29-1,SAKGAEQGRGAF
TRBJ2-1,NA,TRBV4-3,ASSQEQGNEQF
TRBJ1-1,NA,TRBV7-2,ASSLSMNTEAF
TRBJ2-1,TRBD2,TRBV5-4,ASSPGLAGGKNNEQF
TRBJ2-7,NA,TRBV7-9,ASSLAWAYEQY
TRBJ2-3,TRBD2,TRBV7-9,ASSLDGQRGRTDTQY
TRBJ1-3,NA,TRBV5-6,ASSPGLRNTIY
TRBJ2-3,TRBD2,TRBV5-5,ASRRLAGITDTQY
TRBJ1-5,NA,TRBV2,ASSTFGGVEPQH
TRBJ2-7,NA,TRBV28,ASSLVSTPPYEQY
TRBJ2-1,NA,TRBV24-1,ATSDRRVLTHNEQF
TRBJ1-2,NA,TRBV15,ATSRDLGGGYT
TRBJ2-3,NA,TRBV5-1,ASTPLVGSDTQY
TRBJ2-7,NA,TRBV19,ASSPNLDRTYEQY
TRBJ1-2,NA,TRBV30,AWSALTDYGYT